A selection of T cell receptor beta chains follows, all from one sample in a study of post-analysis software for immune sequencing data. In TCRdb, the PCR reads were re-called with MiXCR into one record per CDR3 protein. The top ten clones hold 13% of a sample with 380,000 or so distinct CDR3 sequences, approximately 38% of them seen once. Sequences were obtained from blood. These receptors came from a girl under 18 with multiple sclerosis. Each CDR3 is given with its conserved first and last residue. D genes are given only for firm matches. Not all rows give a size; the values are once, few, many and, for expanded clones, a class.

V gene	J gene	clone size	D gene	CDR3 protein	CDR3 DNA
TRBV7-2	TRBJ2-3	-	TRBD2	CASSLEGRRGGRTDTQYF	TGTGCCAGCAGCTTAGAGGGTAGGCGCGGGGGGAGAACAGATACGCAGTATTTT
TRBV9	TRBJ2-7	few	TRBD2	CASSVEASGGTSYEQYF	TGTGCCAGCAGCGTAGAGGCTAGCGGGGGTACCTCCTACGAGCAGTACTTC
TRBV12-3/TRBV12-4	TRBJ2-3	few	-	CASSFSEGRGDTQYF	TGTGCCAGCAGTTTTAGCGAGGGGCGGGGAGATACGCAGTATTTT
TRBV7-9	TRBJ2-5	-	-	CASSRGLQETQYF	TGTGCCAGCAGCCGAGGCCTCCAAGAGACCCAGTACTTC
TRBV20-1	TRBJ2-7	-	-	CSAREVYEQYF	TGCAGTGCTAGAGAAGTTTACGAGCAGTACTTC
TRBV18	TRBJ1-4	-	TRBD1	CASSKDRGNEKLFF	TGTGCCAGCTCGAAGGACAGGGGGAATGAAAAACTGTTTTTT
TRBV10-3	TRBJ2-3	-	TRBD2	CAISESSTSGGTDTQYF	TGTGCCATCAGTGAGTCCTCGACTAGCGGGGGTACAGATACGCAGTATTTT
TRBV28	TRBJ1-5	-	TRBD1	CASSATGARNQPQHF	TGTGCCAGCAGTGCCACAGGGGCTCGCAATCAGCCCCAGCATTTT
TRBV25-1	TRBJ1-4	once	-	CASSEVWQGGTNREKLFF	TGTGCCAGCAGTGAAGTATGGCAGGGAGGAACTAATAGAGAAAAACTGTTTTTT
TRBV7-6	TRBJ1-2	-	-	CASSSPGYGYTF	TGTGCCAGCAGCTCCCCGGGGTATGGCTACACCTTC
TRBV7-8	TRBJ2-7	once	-	CASSLRAGDNSYEQYF	TGTGCCAGCAGCCTGAGGGCTGGGGACAACTCCTACGAGCAGTACTTC